Given below is one T cell receptor beta chain in context. Authors' processing steps: Amplification with reference gene primers provided the estimates of nucleated cell counts. Using immunoSEQ multiplex PCR, the repertoire was profiled, and TCRdb retains in-frame clones only, with some absent. From that table come the V and J calls and clone size; the DNA was used to work out D and trimming. The table shows more than 60,000 clones, with around 85% occurring only once. The sample originates from a study of blood T cell repertoires in COVID-19. Study overall: Collection of acute and convalescent COVID-19 samples took place in the United States, Italy and Spain. T cells, B-cell-depleted T cells, or PBMCs provided the cDNA or gDNA that served as material.

The specimen was peripheral blood. This clonotype was obtained from a human donor in a cohort sampled during active COVID-19.

DNA of the CDR3: TGTGCCAGCAGCTTGGAGTGGACAGGGATCCACGAGCAGTACTTC. It specifies CASSLEWTGIHEQYF. The chain joins TRBV5-4 to TRBJ2-7; 8 positions match TRBD1. This CDR3 comprises 15 residues. Trimming removed 0 bases from V and 5 bases from J; junction bases left unmatched: 7. Germline CDR1 is SGHNT and CDR2 is YYREEE (reference sequence).